This T cell receptor beta chain was documented in a study of T cells in women clearing cervical HPV infection. Study context: Women with histologically confirmed HPV16-related CIN3 or worse, 2 with invasive cancer, served as cases. With HLA typing for only a few women, HLA confounding remains possible. Overall study findings and caveats: Controls had more TRBV6-7 (0.16%) than cases (approximately 0.11%).

A word on this clone: Its target is not known. The missing CDR3 end, 3 residues past where the read stops, is filled in from the germline J gene.

The data were produced by immunoSEQ multiplex PCR, yet TCRdb's version contains in-frame clones alone and is incomplete. This specimen shows 25,000 to 35,000 clones; the ten leading clones hold approximately 7.8%. V lost 5 bases, J lost 2 bases, and 4 bases stayed unmatched. The CDR3 is 15 amino acids. Germline-derived CDR1 and CDR2 are SNHLY and FYNNEI. Sequenced material: blood buffy coat. The source of this sequence is a woman aged 18-69 years with a cervical HPV16 infection that either progressed to CIN3+ or cleared (not recorded which). The V call is TRBV2, the J call TRBJ2-5; 11 nucleotides align to TRBD2. The chain's CDR3 is CASSPRTSGQETQYF. CDR3 bases read: TGTGCCAGCAGTCCAAGGACTAGCGGGCAAGAGACC.